This T cell receptor (beta chain) emerged from a study of brain T cells in children with intractable seizures. Study-wide findings and caveats: Only CDR3 sequence similarity suggested viral specificity, without known HCMV serostatus. Clones missing pre-surgery may reflect undersampling of that blood sample.

Assay: immunoSEQ multiplex PCR; the TCRdb copy retains only in-frame clones and omits some. The sample has a few hundred thousand clones; over 85% are singletons. Time point given: blood from clinic visit 5 months post-surgery; TSC patient then seizure free. Sequencing was limited to surgery cases with top T cell transcript signatures in brain tissue. Before surgery, patients took at least one anti-epileptic drug. Concerning this clone itself: The antigen remains unidentified.

The sequence came from a boy in the first two years of life with tuberous sclerosis and intractable seizures. Sequenced material: peripheral blood, taken less than 6 months after surgery.

The DNA of the CDR3 is TGTGCCAGCAGCGTAGGGGACAGGGCTGGAAACACCATATATTTT. Translating it yields CASSVGDRAGNTIYF. V is TRBV9 and J is TRBJ1-3; 9 positions match TRBD1. The J segment lost 2 bases and the V segment lost 0 bases, leaving 0 bases of the junction unmatched. Germline V CDR1 and CDR2: SGDLS, YYNGEE. This CDR3 is built from 15 residues.